This TCR beta chain was captured in a study of post-analysis software for immune sequencing data. In the study overall: Multiple sclerosis in the patients followed relapsing-remitting, secondary progressive and progressive-relapsing courses. Study results and limitations: TRBV segments more frequent in patients than in controls numbered roughly 5 and included TRBV5-6, TRBV5-1 and TRBV20-1. Controls showed significantly higher normalized Chao1 diversity than did multiple sclerosis patients. Clustering by F measure revealed strong co-clustering among samples prepared together in one batch.

A note on this clonotype: The antigen remains undetermined.

cDNA libraries of TCR beta carried unique molecular identifiers. Starting from approximately 1 to 10 million T cells, the study yielded about 540,000 cDNA molecules. Each CDR3 protein gets one entry after TCRdb re-called the PCR reads with MiXCR. The sample has about 540,000 distinct CDR3 sequences, less than 40% seen once; the top ten hold roughly 6%. V lost 4 bases and J lost 3; bases outside the gene matches: 20. Looked up from germline, CDR1 is SGHAT and CDR2 is FQNNGV. This CDR3 is built from 19 residues. This clonotype was obtained from a girl under 18 with multiple sclerosis. The specimen was blood. V and J are TRBV11-2 and TRBJ1-2, with 7 bases aligning to TRBD1. CDR3 sequence (DNA): TGTGCCAGCAGCTCCTCGATCCATCACCAGGGGGACTACTACTATGGCTACACCTTC. Translating gives CASSSSIHHQGDYYYGYTF.